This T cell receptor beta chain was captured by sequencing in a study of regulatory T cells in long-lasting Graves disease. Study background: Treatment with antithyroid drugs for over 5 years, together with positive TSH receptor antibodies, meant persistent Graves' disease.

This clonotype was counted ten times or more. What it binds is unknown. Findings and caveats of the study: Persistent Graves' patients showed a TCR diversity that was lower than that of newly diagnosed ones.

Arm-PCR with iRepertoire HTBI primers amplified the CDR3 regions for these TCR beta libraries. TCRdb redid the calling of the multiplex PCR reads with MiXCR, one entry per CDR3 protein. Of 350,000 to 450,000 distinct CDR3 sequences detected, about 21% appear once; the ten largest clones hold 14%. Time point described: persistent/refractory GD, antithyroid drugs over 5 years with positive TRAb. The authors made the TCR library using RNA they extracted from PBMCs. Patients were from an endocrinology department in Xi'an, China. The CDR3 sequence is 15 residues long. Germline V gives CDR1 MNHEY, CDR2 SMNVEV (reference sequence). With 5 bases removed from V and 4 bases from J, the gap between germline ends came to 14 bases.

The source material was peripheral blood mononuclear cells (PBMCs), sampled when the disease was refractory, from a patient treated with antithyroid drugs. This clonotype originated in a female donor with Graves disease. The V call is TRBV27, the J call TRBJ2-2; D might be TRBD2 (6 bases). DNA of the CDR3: TGTGCCAGCAGTCTTATCGCGGGGAGCACCGGGGAGCTGTTTTTT. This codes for CASSLIAGSTGELFF.